These 3 T cell receptor beta chains were all obtained from the same sample, sequenced in a study of blood T cell repertoires in COVID-19. Assay used: immunoSEQ multiplex PCR; TCRdb lists only in-frame clones, some missing. The data show 100,000 or so clones, with roughly 84% seen just once and 2.1% held by the top ten. Material for sequencing was peripheral blood. The receptors stem from a human donor in a cohort sampled during active COVID-19.

This rearrangement joins TRBV6-5 to TRBJ2-5; TRBD1 agrees at 9 bases. The CDR3 consists of 14 residues. V shed 4 bases, J shed 5 bases, and the junction held 5 bases outside the gene matches. Germline loops: CDR1 MNHEY, CDR2 SVGAGI. The CDR3 region has the DNA TGTGCCAGCAGTTCTACAGGGGGCTGGGAGACCCAGTACTTC. It is translated as CASSSTGGWETQYF.

The chain joins TRBV10-2 to TRBJ1-5; D gene ambiguous. The CDR3 spans 14 residues. Germline values: CDR1 WSHSY, CDR2 SAAADI. The germline V and J ends were trimmed by 4 bases and 0 bases, with 7 bases remaining between them. The CDR3 is CASSASDSNQPQHF. CDR3 bases: TGCGCCAGCAGTGCATCAGATAGCAATCAGCCCCAGCATTTT.

The chain combines TRBV28 with TRBJ2-6; D is unresolved. From germline, CDR1 is MDHEN and CDR2 SYDVKM. This CDR3 has 15 residues. Trimming cost V 7 bases and J 1 base, with 11 bases left between them. DNA for the CDR3: TGTGCCAGCACCCGACAAGGTTCTGGGGCCAACGTCCTGACTTTC. Translated, it gives CASTRQGSGANVLTF.